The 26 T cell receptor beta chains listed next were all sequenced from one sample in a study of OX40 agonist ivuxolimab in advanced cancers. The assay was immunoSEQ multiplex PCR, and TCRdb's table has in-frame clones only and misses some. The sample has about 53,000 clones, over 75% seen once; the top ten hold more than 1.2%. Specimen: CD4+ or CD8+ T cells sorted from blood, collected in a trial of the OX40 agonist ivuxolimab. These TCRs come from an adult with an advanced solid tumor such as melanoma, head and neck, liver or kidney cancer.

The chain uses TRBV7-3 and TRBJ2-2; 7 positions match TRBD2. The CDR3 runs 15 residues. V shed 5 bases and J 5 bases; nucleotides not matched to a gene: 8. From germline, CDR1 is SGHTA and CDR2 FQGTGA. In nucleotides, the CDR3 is TGTGCCAGCAGCAGGGGCGGGAGCGAAACCGGGGAGCTGTTTTTT. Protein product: CASSRGGSETGELFF.

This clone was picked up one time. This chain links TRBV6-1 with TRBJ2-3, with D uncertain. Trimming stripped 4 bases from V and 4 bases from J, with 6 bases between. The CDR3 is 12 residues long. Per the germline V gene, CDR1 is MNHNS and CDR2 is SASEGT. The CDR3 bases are TGTGCCAGCAGTGCCTTACCAGATACGCAGTATTTT. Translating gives CASSALPDTQYF.

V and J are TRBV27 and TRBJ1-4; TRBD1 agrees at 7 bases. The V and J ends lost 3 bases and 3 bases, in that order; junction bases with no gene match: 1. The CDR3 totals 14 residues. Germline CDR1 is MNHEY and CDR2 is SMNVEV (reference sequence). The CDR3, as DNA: TGTGCCAGCAGTTTGGACAGGTCTAATGAAAAACTGTTTTTT. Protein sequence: CASSLDRSNEKLFF.

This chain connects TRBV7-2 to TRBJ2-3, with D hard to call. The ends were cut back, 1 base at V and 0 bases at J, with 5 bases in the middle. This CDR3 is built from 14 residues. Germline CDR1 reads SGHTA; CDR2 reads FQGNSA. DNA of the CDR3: TGTGCCAGCAGCTTAGATTTGAGCACAGATACGCAGTATTTT. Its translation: CASSLDLSTDTQYF.

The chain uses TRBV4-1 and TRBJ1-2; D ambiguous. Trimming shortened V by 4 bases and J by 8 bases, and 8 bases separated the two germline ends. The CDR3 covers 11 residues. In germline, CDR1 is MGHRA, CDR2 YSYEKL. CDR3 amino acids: CASSPGLGYTF. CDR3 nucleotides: TGCGCCAGCAGCCCCGGGTTGGGCTACACCTTC.

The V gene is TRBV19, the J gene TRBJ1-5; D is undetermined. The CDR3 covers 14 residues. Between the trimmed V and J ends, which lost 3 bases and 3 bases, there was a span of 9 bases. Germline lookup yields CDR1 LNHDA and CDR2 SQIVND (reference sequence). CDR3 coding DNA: TGTGCCAGTAGTATGGTGGGGAACAATCAGCCCCAGCATTTT. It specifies CASSMVGNNQPQHF.

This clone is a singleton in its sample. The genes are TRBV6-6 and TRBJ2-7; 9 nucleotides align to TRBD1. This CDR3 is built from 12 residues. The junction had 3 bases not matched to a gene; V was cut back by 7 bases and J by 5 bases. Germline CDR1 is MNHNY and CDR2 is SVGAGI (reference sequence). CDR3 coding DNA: TGTGCCAGCATGGGACAGGGCGACGAGCAGTACTTC. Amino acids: CASMGQGDEQYF.

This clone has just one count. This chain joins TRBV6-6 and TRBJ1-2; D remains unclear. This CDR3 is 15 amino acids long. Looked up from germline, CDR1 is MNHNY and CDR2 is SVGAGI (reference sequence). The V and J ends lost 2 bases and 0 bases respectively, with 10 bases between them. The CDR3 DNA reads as TGTGCCAGCAGTTACGGTCACAGCGCTAACTATGGCTACACCTTC. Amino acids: CASSYGHSANYGYTF.

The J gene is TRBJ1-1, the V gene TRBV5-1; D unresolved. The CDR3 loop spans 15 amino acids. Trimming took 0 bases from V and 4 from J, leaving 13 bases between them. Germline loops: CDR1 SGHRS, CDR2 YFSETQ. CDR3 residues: CASSLAARTGTEAFF. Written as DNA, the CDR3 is TGCGCCAGCAGCTTGGCGGCTCGGACGGGCACTGAAGCTTTCTTT.

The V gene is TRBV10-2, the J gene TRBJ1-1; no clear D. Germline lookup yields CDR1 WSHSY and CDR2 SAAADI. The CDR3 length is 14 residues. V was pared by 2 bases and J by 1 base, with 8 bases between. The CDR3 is CASSEAGKNTEAFF. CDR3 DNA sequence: TGCGCCAGCAGTGAGGCCGGGAAGAACACTGAAGCTTTCTTT.

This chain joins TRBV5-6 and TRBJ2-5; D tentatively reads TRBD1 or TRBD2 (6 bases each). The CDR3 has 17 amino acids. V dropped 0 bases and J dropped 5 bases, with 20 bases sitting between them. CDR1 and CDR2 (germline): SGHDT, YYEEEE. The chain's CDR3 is CASSLAFGGPFGETQYF. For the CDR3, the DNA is TGTGCCAGCAGCTTGGCGTTTGGGGGGCCGTTTGGGGAGACCCAGTACTTC.

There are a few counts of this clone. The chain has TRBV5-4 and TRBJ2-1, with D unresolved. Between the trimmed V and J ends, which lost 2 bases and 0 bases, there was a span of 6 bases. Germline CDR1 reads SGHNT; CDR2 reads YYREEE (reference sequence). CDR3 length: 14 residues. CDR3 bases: TGTGCCAGCAGCTTAAAAGGCTCCTACAATGAGCAGTTCTTC. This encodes CASSLKGSYNEQFF.

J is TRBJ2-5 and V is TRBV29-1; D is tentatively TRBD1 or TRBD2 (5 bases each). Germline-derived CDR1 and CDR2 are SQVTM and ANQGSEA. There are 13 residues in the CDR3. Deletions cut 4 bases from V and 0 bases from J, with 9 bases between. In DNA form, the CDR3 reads TGCAGCGTTGGGGGGAGTTACCAAGAGACCCAGTACTTC. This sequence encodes CSVGGSYQETQYF.

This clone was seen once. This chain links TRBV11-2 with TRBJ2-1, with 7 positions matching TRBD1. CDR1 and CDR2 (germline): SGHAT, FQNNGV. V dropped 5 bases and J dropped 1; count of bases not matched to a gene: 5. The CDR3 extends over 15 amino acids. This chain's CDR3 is CASSPPGQSYNEQFF. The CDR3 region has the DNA TGTGCCAGCAGCCCGCCGGGACAGTCCTACAATGAGCAGTTCTTC.

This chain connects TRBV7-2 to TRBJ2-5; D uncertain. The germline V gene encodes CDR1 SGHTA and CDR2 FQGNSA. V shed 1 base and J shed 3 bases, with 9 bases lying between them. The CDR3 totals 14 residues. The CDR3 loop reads CASSLGVIEETQYF. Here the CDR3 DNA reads TGTGCCAGCAGCTTAGGGGTTATAGAAGAGACCCAGTACTTC.

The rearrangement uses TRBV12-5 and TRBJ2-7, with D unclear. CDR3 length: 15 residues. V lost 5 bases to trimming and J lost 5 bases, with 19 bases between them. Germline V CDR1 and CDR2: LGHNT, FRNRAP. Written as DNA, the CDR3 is TGTGCTAGTGGTGAGGACGGTTTCCCTACCGACGAGCAGTACTTC. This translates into CASGEDGFPTDEQYF.

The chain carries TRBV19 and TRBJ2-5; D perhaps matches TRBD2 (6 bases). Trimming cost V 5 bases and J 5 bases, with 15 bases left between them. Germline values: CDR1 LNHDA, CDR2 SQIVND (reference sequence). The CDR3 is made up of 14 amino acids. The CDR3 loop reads CASSGGNRAETQYF. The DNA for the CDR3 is TGTGCCAGTAGTGGAGGGAATAGGGCGGAGACCCAGTACTTC.

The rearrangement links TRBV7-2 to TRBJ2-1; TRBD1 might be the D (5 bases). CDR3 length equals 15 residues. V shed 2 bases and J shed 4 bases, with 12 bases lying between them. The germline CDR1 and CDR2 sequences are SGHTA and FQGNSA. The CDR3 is CASSLPRRGYNEQFF. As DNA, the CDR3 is TGTGCCAGCAGCTTACCGCGAAGGGGATACAATGAGCAGTTCTTC.

Here the CDR3 DNA reads TGTGCCAGCTCAGGCGGATACTCCTACAATGAGCAGTTCTTC. Protein sequence: CASSGGYSYNEQFF. This sequence joins TRBV18 and TRBJ2-1; D ambiguous. V lost 5 bases, J lost 0 bases, and 8 bases lay in between. The CDR3 spans 14 residues. Germline CDR1 KGHSH, CDR2 LQKENI.

CDR3 sequence reads: CASPEAGKNTEAFF. The CDR3 DNA sequence: TGTGCCAGCCCCGAGGCCGGGAAAAACACTGAAGCTTTCTTT. V usage is TRBV6-5 and J usage is TRBJ1-1; D is unclear. CDR3 size: 14 residues. The germline V gene encodes CDR1 MNHEY and CDR2 SVGAGI. V gave up 8 bases and J gave up 2 bases, with 15 bases separating them.

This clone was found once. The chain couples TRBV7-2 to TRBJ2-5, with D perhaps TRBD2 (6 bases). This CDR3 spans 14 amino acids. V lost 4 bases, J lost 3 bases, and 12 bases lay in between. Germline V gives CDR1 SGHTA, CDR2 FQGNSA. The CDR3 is CASSSGGVKETQYF. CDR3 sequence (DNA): TGTGCCAGCAGCTCCGGCGGGGTTAAAGAGACCCAGTACTTC.

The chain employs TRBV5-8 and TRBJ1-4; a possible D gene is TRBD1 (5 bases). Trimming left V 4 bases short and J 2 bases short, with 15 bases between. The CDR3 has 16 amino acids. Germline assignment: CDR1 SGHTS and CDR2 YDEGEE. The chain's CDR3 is CASSPGAGNTNEKLFF. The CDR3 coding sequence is TGTGCCAGCAGCCCCGGGGCAGGGAACACTAATGAAAAACTGTTTTTT.

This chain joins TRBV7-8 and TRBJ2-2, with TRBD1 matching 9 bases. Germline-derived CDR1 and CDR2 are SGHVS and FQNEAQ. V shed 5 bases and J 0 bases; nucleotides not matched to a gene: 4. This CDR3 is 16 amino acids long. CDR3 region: CASSVQGASNTGELFF. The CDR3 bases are TGTGCCAGCAGCGTACAGGGGGCTTCGAACACCGGGGAGCTGTTTTTT. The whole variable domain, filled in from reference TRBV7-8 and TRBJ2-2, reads GAGVSQSPRYKVAKRGQDVALRCDPISGHVSLFWYQQALGQGPEFLTYFQNEAQLDKSGLPSDRFFAERPEGSVSTLKIQRTQQEDSAVYLCASSVQGASNTGELFFGEGSRLTVL.

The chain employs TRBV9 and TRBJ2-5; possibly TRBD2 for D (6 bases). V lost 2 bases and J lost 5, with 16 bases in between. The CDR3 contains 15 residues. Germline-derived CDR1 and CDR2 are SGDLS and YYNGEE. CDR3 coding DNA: TGTGCCAGCAGCGTGTACGGGACTCCAAAGGAGACCCAGTACTTC. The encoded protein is CASSVYGTPKETQYF.

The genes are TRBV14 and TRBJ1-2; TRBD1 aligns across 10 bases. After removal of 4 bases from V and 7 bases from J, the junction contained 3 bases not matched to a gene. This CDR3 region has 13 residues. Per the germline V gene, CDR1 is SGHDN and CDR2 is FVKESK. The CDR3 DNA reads TGTGCCAGCAGCCCCGACAGGGGGCTTGGCTACACCTTC. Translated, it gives CASSPDRGLGYTF.

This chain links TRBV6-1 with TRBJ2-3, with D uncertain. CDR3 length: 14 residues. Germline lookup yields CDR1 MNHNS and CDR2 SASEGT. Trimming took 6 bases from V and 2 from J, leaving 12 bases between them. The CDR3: CASSVPEPTDTQYF. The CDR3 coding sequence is TGTGCCAGCAGCGTCCCAGAGCCCACAGATACGCAGTATTTT.